This TCR beta chain originates from a study of blood T cell repertoires in COVID-19 (dated by TCRdb to the early 2020s). Regarding the study in general: The collaborator samples originated in the United States, Italy and Spain and spanned the acute and convalescent phases of COVID-19. The material from the prospective study consisted of cDNA or gDNA derived from T cells, B-cell-depleted T cells, or PBMCs. The samples were drawn from the first 160 participants of the ongoing ImmuneRACE study and from 1,200 or so subjects provided by 6 global collaborators. The repertoires were released in a freely available public database intended as a resource for research on the immune response to SARS-CoV-2. Sample metadata almost always included a de-identified subject ID, COVID-19 status, age in years and sex. Deeply sampled blood TCRbeta repertoires from subjects exposed to, actively infected with, or recovered from COVID-19 were included in the dataset. Where HLA class I and class II types were available, the types were taken from metadata supplied by the sample provider, not from assay-based typing. Paper-wide results and their limitations: Clinical and demographic metadata were provided uncurated, with the amount varying by source and participant.

As to this clone: No antigen is known for it. Base qualities were left out, and no much larger clone turns up one base away.

In the prospective study, participants were roughly 18 to 100 years old, resided in under 30 geographic areas of the United States, and were enrolled through a virtual design. Cohort assignment in the prospective study relied on participant-reported clinical history from a screening survey and a study questionnaire. For ImmuneRACE Cohort 3, a participant was defined as recovered based on two consecutive negative NP/OP PCR tests, clearance by a healthcare professional, or resolution of symptoms. In the prospective study, whole blood, serum and a nasopharyngeal or oropharyngeal swab were collected from each participant by mobile phlebotomists. Additional blood draws and questionnaires over an approximately two-month period could optionally be provided by prospective study participants. Prospective study blood samples were shipped either frozen or at room temperature before DNA extraction. As encoded in the germline V gene, CDR1 is MGHRA while CDR2 is YSYEKL. Including cysteine and phenylalanine, the CDR3 has 15 amino acids. Of all the DNA, just the CDR3 is kept, 45 bases in frame from base 1. V lost 5 bases and J lost 4 bases, and the count of bases not matched to a germline gene is 6.

TCRbeta CDR3 regions were amplified from genomic DNA by means of the immunoSEQ Assay, a bias-controlled multiplex PCR. On the study's bioinformatics: The number of nucleated cells in each sample was estimated from the amplification of reference gene primers within the assay. Sequence reads were collapsed and filtered to measure the absolute abundance of every unique TCRbeta CDR3 rearrangement. For each sample, productive Simpson clonality was calculated by taking the square root of Simpson's diversity index across productive rearrangements. This immuneACCESS table, as held by TCRdb, lists in-frame sequences with V and J called but not all clones. Of the missing ones, under half trace to an unresolved V gene in checked studies; the others have no known cause. V and J calls and clone size come straight from that table; D and trimming were deduced from the DNA. Here the sample has 400,000 or so clones; over 75% occur a single time. The ten largest make up 1% to 1.3% of the sample.

Sequencing was done on a sample of PBMCs or T cells enriched from blood (not recorded which). This clonotype originated in a man younger than 40 who had recovered from COVID-19. The V and J genes are TRBV4-1 and TRBJ1-1, with 11 middle bases fitting TRBD1. The DNA sequence follows: TGCGCCAGCAGCTTTCCCGGGACAGGGGGCACTGAAGCTTTCTTT. Translated, it gives CASSFPGTGGTEAFF.